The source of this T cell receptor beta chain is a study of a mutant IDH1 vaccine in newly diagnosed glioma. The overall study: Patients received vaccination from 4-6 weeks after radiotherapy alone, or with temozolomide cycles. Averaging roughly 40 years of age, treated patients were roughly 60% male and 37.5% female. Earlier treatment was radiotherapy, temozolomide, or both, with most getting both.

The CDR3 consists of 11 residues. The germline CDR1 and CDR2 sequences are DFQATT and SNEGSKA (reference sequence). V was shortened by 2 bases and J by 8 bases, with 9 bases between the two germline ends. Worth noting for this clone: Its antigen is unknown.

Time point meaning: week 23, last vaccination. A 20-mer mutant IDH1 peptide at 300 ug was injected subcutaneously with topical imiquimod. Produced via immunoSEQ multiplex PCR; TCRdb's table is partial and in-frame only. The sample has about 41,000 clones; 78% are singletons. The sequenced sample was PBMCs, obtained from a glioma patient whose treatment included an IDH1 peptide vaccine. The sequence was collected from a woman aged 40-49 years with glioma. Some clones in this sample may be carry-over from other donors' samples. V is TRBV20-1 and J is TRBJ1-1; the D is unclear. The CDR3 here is CSARLTGEAFF. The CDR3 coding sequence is TGCAGTGCTAGATTGACGGGAGAAGCTTTCTTT.